This T cell receptor beta chain was sequenced in a study of blood T cell repertoires in COVID-19. Overall study context: The United States, Italy and Spain were the sources of the acute and convalescent COVID-19 samples. PBMCs, B-cell-depleted T cells, or T cells were the source of the cDNA or gDNA that made up the material.

Original analysis: Quantification of nucleated cells was approximated via reference gene primer amplification. TCRdb's table, derived via immunoSEQ multiplex PCR, lists solely in-frame clones and lacks some. V, J and clone size reflect that table, while D and trimming were determined from the DNA. The sample consists of roughly 180,000 clones, about three quarters of them appearing once. This receptor was obtained from a woman aged 45-60 years with active or convalescent COVID-19. Material for sequencing was peripheral blood.

CDR3 nucleotide sequence: TGTGCCAGTAGTATAGGTCCAGGGGCCAGTTCTGGAAACACCATATATTTT. Amino acids: CASSIGPGASSGNTIYF. The gene calls are TRBV19 and TRBJ1-3; D might be TRBD1 (6 bases). This CDR3 has 17 amino acids. V was shortened by 1 base and J by 1 base, with 14 bases between the two germline ends. Germline values: CDR1 LNHDA, CDR2 SQIVND (reference sequence).